Listed below are T cell receptor beta chains from one sample, sequenced in a study of T-cell reconstitution after alpha-beta-depleted transplantation in children. In TCRdb, the PCR reads were re-called with MiXCR into one record per CDR3 protein. Of fewer than 700,000 distinct CDR3 sequences in the sample, 20% to 25% are singletons; the top ten hold less than 15%. The sequences come from PBMCs, mostly from graft donor cells, collected 360 days after TCRalphabeta/CD19-depleted stem cell transplant. Source of these receptors: a boy less than two years old who had a stem cell transplant for acute myeloid leukemia, so the T cells may come from the graft donor. Each CDR3 is given with its conserved first and last residue. D genes are given only for firm matches. The size of a clone is reported for some rows only, either as once, few or many, or as a class for expanded clones.

V gene	D gene	clone size	J gene	CDR3 DNA	CDR3 protein
TRBV12-3/TRBV12-4	TRBD2	NA	TRBJ2-7	TGTGCCAGCAGTTTCTCTAGCGGCCCACAGTACTTC	CASSFSSGPQYF
TRBV5-6	TRBD1	few	TRBJ2-1	TGTGCCAGCAGGGATACAGGGGGCTACTCCTACAATGAGCAGTTCTTC	CASRDTGGYSYNEQFF
TRBV20-1	NA	few	TRBJ2-7	TGCAGTGCTAGACCACCTGGCGTAAGCTACGAGCAGTACTTC	CSARPPGVSYEQYF
TRBV20-1	NA	few	TRBJ1-2	TGCAGTGCTGATACAGGGCTCTGGGAGTATGGCTACACCTTC	CSADTGLWEYGYTF
TRBV7-7	NA	NA	TRBJ2-2	TGTGCCAGCAGCTTAGAGGGAACCACCGGGGAGCTGTTTTTT	CASSLEGTTGELFF
TRBV20-1	TRBD1	few	TRBJ2-3	TGCAGTGGCCGCAGGGGGAGCACAGATACGCAGTATTTT	CSGRRGSTDTQYF
TRBV7-2	NA	NA	TRBJ1-1	TGTGCCAGCAGCCTACACAGGCCCACTGAAGCTTTCTTT	CASSLHRPTEAFF
TRBV7-3	TRBD2	NA	TRBJ2-1	TGTGCCAGCAGCCTCTCGGGACTAGCGGCTTACAATGAGCAGTTCTTC	CASSLSGLAAYNEQFF
TRBV25-1	NA	many	TRBJ1-2	TGTGCCAGCAGTGAATTAAACAGGGAGGGTTTCACCTTC	CASSELNREGFTF
TRBV4-3	TRBD2	NA	TRBJ2-1	TGCACCAGCAGCCAAGATTATTCCCGAACTAGCGGGGGGGCCAAGGAGCAGTTCTTC	CTSSQDYSRTSGGAKEQFF
TRBV9	NA	NA	TRBJ2-3	TGTGCCAGCAGCGTAGCTCCCGTAAGTGATACGCAGTATTTT	CASSVAPVSDTQYF
TRBV5-1	NA	few	TRBJ1-6	TGCGCCAGCAGCGCCGACAGGCTCACGACTAATTCACCCCTCCACTTT	CASSADRLTTNSPLHF
TRBV12-3/TRBV12-4	TRBD1	few	TRBJ2-3	TGTGCCAGCAGTTTAGATCGGGACAGGGTAACAGATACGCAGTATTTT	CASSLDRDRVTDTQYF
TRBV7-2	NA	many	TRBJ2-7	TGTGCCAGCAGCTTAGTAGGCCAGCGCGAGCAGTACTTC	CASSLVGQREQYF
TRBV6-1	TRBD1	few	TRBJ2-7	TGTGCCAGCAGTGGTGGGACAGGAGCCTACGAGCAGTACTTC	CASSGGTGAYEQYF
TRBV20-1	TRBD1	NA	TRBJ1-6	TGCAGTGCTACCGGGCAGGGGGTTTCACCCCTCCACTTT	CSATGQGVSPLHF
TRBV20-1	NA	many	TRBJ1-4	TGCAGTGCTTCCGGACGTTCAACTAATGAAAAACTGTTTTTT	CSASGRSTNEKLFF
TRBV29-1	NA	many	TRBJ2-1	TGCAGCGTCGTTGATCCCTACAATGAGCAGTTCTTC	CSVVDPYNEQFF
TRBV12-3/TRBV12-4	NA	once	TRBJ1-2	TGTGCCAGCAGTTTGTTGGACAGTCCCTCCCTCTATGGCTACACCTTC	CASSLLDSPSLYGYTF
TRBV12-3/TRBV12-4	NA	few	TRBJ2-1	TGTGCCAACGAGAGGCTTTACAATGAGCAGTTCTTC	CANERLYNEQFF
TRBV20-1	NA	few	TRBJ2-1	TGCAGTGCTAGAGCGTCCCCTCAATGGGAGCAGTTCTTC	CSARASPQWEQFF
TRBV5-1	TRBD2	few	TRBJ2-1	TGCGCCAGCAGCTTTACTAGCGGGAACTCCTACAATGAGCAGTTCTTC	CASSFTSGNSYNEQFF
TRBV13	TRBD1	NA	TRBJ2-5	TGTGCCAGCAGCACCCCCGGGACAGGCCCAGAGACCCAGTACTTC	CASSTPGTGPETQYF
TRBV7-6	NA	many	TRBJ1-5	TGTGCCAGCAGCTTCCTACAGGGCGGGCAGCCCCAGCATTTT	CASSFLQGGQPQHF
TRBV11-2	TRBD2	NA	TRBJ2-5	TGTGCCAGCAGCACTCTAGCGGGGGGCCTTAAAGAGACCCAGTACTTC	CASSTLAGGLKETQYF
TRBV12-3/TRBV12-4	NA	few	TRBJ1-5	TGTGCCAGCAGTCCCGACTGGCGCAATCAGCCCCAGCATTTT	CASSPDWRNQPQHF
TRBV15	NA	few	TRBJ2-1	TGTGCCACCAGCAGAGATCGCAGGGGGGTCTACAATGAGCAGTTCTTC	CATSRDRRGVYNEQFF
TRBV9	TRBD2	many	TRBJ2-3	TGTGCCAGCAGCGTAGCTACTTTGAGCGGGGGAGGCACAGATACGCAGTATTTT	CASSVATLSGGGTDTQYF
TRBV20-1	NA	many	TRBJ2-2	TGCAGTGTCCAAGCACAGTGGGGAGCTCACGGGGAGCTGTTTTTT	CSVQAQWGAHGELFF
TRBV20-1	TRBD1	many	TRBJ2-1	TGCAGTGCTGGGACAGGGAGCACCTACAATGAGCAGTTCTTC	CSAGTGSTYNEQFF
TRBV29-1	NA	many	TRBJ2-2	TGCAGCGTCGGGGGGTTAGGGGGTAGCACCGGGGAGCTGTTTTTT	CSVGGLGGSTGELFF
TRBV6-4	NA	NA	TRBJ1-1	TGTGCCAGCGGCCCGGGACACCAGAACACTGAAGCTTTCTTT	CASGPGHQNTEAFF
TRBV15	TRBD2	few	TRBJ2-5	TGTGCCACCAGCAGAGGGGTAGGGCTAGCGGGGGGAAAGACCCAGTACTTC	CATSRGVGLAGGKTQYF
TRBV7-2	NA	NA	TRBJ2-5	TGTGCCAGCAGCCCAGTACTCACAGGGGAGGGAGAGACCCAGTACTTC	CASSPVLTGEGETQYF
TRBV12-3/TRBV12-4	TRBD1	many	TRBJ1-1	TGTGCCAGCAGTCGGGACAGGGGCACGAACACTGAAGCTTTCTTT	CASSRDRGTNTEAFF
TRBV25-1	NA	few	TRBJ2-6	TGTGCCAGCAGTGAAGCATGGGTCTCTGGGGCCAACGTCCTGACTTTC	CASSEAWVSGANVLTF
TRBV20-1	NA	NA	TRBJ1-1	TGCAGTGCTAGAGTGGACATCCGACGCACTGAAGCTTTCTTT	CSARVDIRRTEAFF
TRBV15	NA	once	TRBJ1-5	TGTGCCACCAGCAGAGTTGAGCCGGAGGGCAATCAGCCCCAGCATTTT	CATSRVEPEGNQPQHF
TRBV3-1	TRBD2	many	TRBJ2-3	TGTGCCAGCAGCCAAGCGGGGGGGACAGATACGCAGTATTTT	CASSQAGGTDTQYF
TRBV29-1	TRBD2	many	TRBJ2-1	TGCAGCGGCAGAGGGACTAGCGGGGGGCCTTACAATGAGCAGTTCTTC	CSGRGTSGGPYNEQFF
TRBV28	NA	NA	TRBJ1-1	TGTGCCAGCAGCCCCGTTGGTCAGAGCATGAACACTGAAGCTTTCTTT	CASSPVGQSMNTEAFF
TRBV2	TRBD1	few	TRBJ2-3	TGTGCCAGCATTTCGGGACAGGGCGTTCAGCGGACAGATACGCAGTATTTT	CASISGQGVQRTDTQYF
TRBV20-1	NA	few	TRBJ2-3	TGCAGTGGACAGGCGACGGGATCTTATACGCAGTATTTT	CSGQATGSYTQYF
TRBV5-1	NA	once	TRBJ1-1	TGCGCCAGCAGAGGGCAGGGGAGCGCCTTGACCACTGAAGCTTTCTTT	CASRGQGSALTTEAFF
TRBV18	NA	NA	TRBJ2-3	TGTGCCAGCTCACCAGGGCGGGGCCGCCGGCTAGATACGCAGTATTTT	CASSPGRGRRLDTQYF
TRBV20-1	NA	NA	TRBJ2-7	TGCAGTGCTAGTTCGACTCTACCAGAAAGTGAGCAGTACTTC	CSASSTLPESEQYF
TRBV4-2	NA	few	TRBJ1-1	TGTGCCAGCAGCCAATCCCGGAACACTGAAGCTTTCTTT	CASSQSRNTEAFF
TRBV7-3	TRBD1	many	TRBJ2-7	TGTGCCAGCAGCTTTGGTAGCTGGCCGAGACAGGGATTTTCCTACGAGCAGTACTTC	CASSFGSWPRQGFSYEQYF
TRBV29-1	NA	few	TRBJ1-2	TGCAGCGTTGGGGGGGAGGAAGGAGGCTACACCTTC	CSVGGEEGGYTF
TRBV27	NA	few	TRBJ2-3	TGTGCCAGCAGTCTGAGGACAGCTAGCACAGATACGCAGTATTTT	CASSLRTASTDTQYF
TRBV7-9	TRBD1	NA	TRBJ2-1	TGTGCCAGCAGCCAAAGGGGGACAGGGAATAATGAGCAGTTCTTC	CASSQRGTGNNEQFF
TRBV12-3/TRBV12-4	TRBD2	many	TRBJ2-7	TGTGCCAGCAGTGCGGGGGGGCGCGAGCAGTACTTC	CASSAGGREQYF
TRBV7-9	NA	NA	TRBJ1-1	TGTGCCGTCCGAGGACAGAAGATGAACACTGAAGCTTTCTTT	CAVRGQKMNTEAFF